This entry concerns a single TCR beta chain. The V and J ends lost 5 bases and 10 bases, in that order; junction bases with no gene match: 7. There are 14 residues in the CDR3. Germline values: CDR1 SGHTA, CDR2 FQGTGA. The repertoire was sequenced with immunoSEQ multiplex PCR; TCRdb's copy has only in-frame clones and lacks some. The table includes approximately 290,000 clones, about 90% detected once. The data originate from a study of blood T cell repertoires in COVID-19. The sequenced sample consisted of PBMCs or T cells enriched from blood (not recorded which). The chain links TRBV7-3 to TRBJ1-6; 8 bases line up with TRBD1. The sequence derives from a woman younger than 30 with acute COVID-19. Written as DNA, the CDR3 is TGTGCCAGCAGCGAACAGGGGGAGGGATCACCCCTCCACTTT. Encoded protein: CASSEQGEGSPLHF.